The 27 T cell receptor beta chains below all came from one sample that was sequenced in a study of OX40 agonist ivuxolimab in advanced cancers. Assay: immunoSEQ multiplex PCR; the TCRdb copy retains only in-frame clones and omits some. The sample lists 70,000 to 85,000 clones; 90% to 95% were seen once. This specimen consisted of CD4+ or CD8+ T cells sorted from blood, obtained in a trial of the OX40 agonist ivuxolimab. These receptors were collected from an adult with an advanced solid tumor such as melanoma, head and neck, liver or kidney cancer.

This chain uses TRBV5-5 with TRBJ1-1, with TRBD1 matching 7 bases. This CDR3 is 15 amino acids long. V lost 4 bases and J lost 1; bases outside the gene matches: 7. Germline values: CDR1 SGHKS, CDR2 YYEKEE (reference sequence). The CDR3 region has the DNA TGTGCCAGCAGCCCCGGGACAGCCAAGAACACTGAAGCTTTCTTT. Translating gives CASSPGTAKNTEAFF.

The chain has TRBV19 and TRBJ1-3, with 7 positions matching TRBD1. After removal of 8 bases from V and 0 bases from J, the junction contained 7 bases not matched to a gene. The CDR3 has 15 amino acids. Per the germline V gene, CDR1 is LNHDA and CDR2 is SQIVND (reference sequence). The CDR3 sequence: CASVHRGLSGNTIYF. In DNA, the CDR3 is TGTGCCAGTGTGCACAGGGGCCTCTCTGGAAACACCATATATTTT.

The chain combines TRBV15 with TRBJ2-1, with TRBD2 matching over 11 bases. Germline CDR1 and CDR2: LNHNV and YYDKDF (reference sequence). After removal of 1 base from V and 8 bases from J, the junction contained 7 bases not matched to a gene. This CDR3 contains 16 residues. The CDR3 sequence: CATSRVLAGAGDEQFF. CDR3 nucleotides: TGTGCCACCAGCAGAGTACTAGCGGGGGCTGGGGATGAGCAGTTCTTC.

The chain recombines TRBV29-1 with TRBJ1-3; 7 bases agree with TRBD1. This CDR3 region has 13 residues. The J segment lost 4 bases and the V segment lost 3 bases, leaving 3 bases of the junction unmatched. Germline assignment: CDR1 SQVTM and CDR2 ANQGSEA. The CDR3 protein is CSVDSGQGNTIYF. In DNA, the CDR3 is TGCAGCGTTGACTCGGGACAGGGAAACACCATATATTTT.

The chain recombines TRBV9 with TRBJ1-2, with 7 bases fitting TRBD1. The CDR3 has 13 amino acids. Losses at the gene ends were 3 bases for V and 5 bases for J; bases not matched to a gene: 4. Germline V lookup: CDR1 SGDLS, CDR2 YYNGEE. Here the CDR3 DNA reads TGTGCCAGCAGCGCCAACAGGGGTTATGGCTACACCTTC. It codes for CASSANRGYGYTF.

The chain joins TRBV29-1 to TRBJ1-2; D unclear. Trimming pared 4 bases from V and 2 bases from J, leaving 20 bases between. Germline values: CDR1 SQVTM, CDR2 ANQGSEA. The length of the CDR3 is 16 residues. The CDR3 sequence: CSVGDSFYDRNYGYTF. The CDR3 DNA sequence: TGCAGCGTTGGTGATTCGTTCTACGATCGAAACTATGGCTACACCTTC.

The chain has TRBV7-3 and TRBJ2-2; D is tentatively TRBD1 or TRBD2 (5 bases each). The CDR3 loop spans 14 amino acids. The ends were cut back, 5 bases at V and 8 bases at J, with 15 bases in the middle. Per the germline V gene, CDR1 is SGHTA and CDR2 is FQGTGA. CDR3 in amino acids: CASSLNGGGGELFF. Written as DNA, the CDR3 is TGTGCCAGCAGCCTTAATGGGGGTGGAGGGGAGCTGTTTTTT.

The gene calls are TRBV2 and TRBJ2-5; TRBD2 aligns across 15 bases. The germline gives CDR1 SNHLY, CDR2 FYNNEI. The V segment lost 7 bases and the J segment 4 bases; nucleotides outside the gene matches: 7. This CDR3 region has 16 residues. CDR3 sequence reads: CASTYLGLAGGETQYF. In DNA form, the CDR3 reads TGTGCCAGCACCTATCTGGGACTAGCGGGAGGAGAGACCCAGTACTTC.

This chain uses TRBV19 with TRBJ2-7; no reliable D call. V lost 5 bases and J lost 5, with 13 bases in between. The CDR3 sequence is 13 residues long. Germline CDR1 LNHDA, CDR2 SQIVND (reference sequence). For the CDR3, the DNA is TGTGCCAGTAGTCTTCAGCCCTACCACGAGCAGTACTTC. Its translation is CASSLQPYHEQYF. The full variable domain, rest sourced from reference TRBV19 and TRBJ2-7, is DGGITQSPKYLFRKEGQNVTLSCEQNLNHDAMYWYRQDPGQGLRLIYYSQIVNDFQKGDIAEGYSVSREKKESFPLTVTSAQKNPTAFYLCASSLQPYHEQYFGPGTRLTVT.

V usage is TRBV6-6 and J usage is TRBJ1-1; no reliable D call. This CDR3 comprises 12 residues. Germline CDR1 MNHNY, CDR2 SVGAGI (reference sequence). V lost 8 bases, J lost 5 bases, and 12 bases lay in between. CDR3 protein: CASRWTGTEAFF. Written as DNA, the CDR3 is TGTGCCAGCCGATGGACCGGGACTGAAGCTTTCTTT.

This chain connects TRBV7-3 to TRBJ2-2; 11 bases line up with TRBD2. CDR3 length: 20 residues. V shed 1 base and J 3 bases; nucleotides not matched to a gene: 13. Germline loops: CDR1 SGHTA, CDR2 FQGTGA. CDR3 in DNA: TGTGCCAGCAGCTTAAGACCTAGCGGGAGGTCGACAAGGGACACCGGGGAGCTGTTTTTT. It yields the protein CASSLRPSGRSTRDTGELFF. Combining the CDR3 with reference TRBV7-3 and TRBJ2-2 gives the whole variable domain GAGVSQTPSNKVTEKGKYVELRCDPISGHTALYWYRQSLGQGPEFLIYFQGTGAADDSGLPNDRFFAVRPEGSVSTLKIQRTERGDSAVYLCASSLRPSGRSTRDTGELFFGEGSRLTVL.

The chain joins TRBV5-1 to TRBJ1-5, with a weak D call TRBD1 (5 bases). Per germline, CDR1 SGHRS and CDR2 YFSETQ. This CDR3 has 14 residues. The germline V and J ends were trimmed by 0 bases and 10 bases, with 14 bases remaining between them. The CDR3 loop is CASSLAAGHDPQHF. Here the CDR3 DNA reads TGCGCCAGCAGCTTGGCCGCGGGGCACGATCCCCAGCATTTT.

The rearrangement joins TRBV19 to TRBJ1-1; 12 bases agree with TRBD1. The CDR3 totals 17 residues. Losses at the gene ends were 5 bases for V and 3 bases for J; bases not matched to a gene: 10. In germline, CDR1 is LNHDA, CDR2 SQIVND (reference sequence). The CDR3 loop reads CASSGNRDRGRYTEAFF. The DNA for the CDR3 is TGTGCCAGTAGTGGAAACCGGGACAGGGGGCGTTACACTGAAGCTTTCTTT. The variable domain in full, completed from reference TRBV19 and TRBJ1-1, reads DGGITQSPKYLFRKEGQNVTLSCEQNLNHDAMYWYRQDPGQGLRLIYYSQIVNDFQKGDIAEGYSVSREKKESFPLTVTSAQKNPTAFYLCASSGNRDRGRYTEAFFGQGTRLTVV.

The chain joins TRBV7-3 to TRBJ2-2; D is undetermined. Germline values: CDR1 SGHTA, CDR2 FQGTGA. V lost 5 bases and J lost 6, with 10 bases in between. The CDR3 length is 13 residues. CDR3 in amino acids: CASSLSVPGELFF. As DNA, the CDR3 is TGTGCCAGCAGCCTAAGCGTCCCCGGGGAGCTGTTTTTT.

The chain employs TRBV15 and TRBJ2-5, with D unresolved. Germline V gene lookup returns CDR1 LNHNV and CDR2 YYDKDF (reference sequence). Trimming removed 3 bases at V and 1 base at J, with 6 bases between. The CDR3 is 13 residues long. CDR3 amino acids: CATSRGIQETQYF. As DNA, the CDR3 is TGTGCCACCAGCAGGGGCATCCAAGAGACCCAGTACTTC.

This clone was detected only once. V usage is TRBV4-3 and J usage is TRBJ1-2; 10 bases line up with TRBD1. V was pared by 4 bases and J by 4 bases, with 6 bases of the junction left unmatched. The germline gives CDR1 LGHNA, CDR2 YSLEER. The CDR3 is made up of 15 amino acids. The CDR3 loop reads CASSLRGQGTYGYTF. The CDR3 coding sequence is TGCGCCAGCAGCCTTCGGGGACAGGGGACCTATGGCTACACCTTC.

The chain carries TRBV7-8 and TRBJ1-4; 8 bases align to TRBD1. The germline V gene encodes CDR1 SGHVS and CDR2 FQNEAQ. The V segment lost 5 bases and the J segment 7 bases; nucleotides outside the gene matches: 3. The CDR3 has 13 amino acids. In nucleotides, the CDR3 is TGTGCCAGCAGCCCTACAGGGGGTGAAAAACTGTTTTTT. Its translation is CASSPTGGEKLFF.

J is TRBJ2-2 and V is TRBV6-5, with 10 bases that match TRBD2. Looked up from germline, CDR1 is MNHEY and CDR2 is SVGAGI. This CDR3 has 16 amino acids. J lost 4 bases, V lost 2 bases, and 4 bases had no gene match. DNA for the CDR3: TGTGCCAGCAGTTACCTAGCGGGAGCGACCACCGGGGAGCTGTTTTTT. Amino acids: CASSYLAGATTGELFF.

The CDR3 loop is CASSSDSFSYEQYF. The CDR3, as DNA: TGTGCCAGTAGTTCAGACAGTTTCTCCTACGAGCAGTACTTC. The V gene is TRBV19, the J gene TRBJ2-7; D is perhaps TRBD1 (5 bases). The CDR3 spans 14 residues. V was trimmed by 5 bases and J by 0 bases, leaving 11 bases between them. From germline, CDR1 is LNHDA and CDR2 SQIVND (reference sequence).

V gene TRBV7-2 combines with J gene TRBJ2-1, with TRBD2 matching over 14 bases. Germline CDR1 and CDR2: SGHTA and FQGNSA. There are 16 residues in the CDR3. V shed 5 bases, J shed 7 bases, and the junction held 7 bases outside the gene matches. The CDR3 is CASSGRGLAGGNEQFF. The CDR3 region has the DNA TGTGCCAGCAGCGGAAGAGGACTAGCGGGAGGAAATGAGCAGTTCTTC.

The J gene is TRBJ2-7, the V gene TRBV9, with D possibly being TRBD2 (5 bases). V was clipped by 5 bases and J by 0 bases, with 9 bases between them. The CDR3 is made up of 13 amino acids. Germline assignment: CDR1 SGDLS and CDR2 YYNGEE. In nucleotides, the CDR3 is TGTGCCAGCAGTCCGGGAACCTCCTACGAGCAGTACTTC. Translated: CASSPGTSYEQYF.

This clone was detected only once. DNA of the CDR3: TGTGCCAGCAGCCCCCGGCCAGGGTCCTATGGCTACACCTTC. Protein product: CASSPRPGSYGYTF. The chain combines TRBV7-9 with TRBJ1-2, with a weak D call TRBD1 (5 bases). Trimming stripped 5 bases from V and 4 bases from J, with 14 bases between. Germline lookup yields CDR1 SEHNR and CDR2 FQNEAQ (reference sequence). The CDR3 is 14 amino acids.

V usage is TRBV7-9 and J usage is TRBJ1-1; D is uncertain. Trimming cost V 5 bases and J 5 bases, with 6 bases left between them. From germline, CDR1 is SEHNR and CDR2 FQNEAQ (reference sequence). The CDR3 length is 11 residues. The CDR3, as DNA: TGTGCCAGCAGCGTACGGACTGAAGCTTTCTTT. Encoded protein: CASSVRTEAFF.

CDR3: CASSGNQRFF. The DNA of the CDR3 is TGTGCCAGCAGCGGAAACCAACGGTTCTTC. The V gene is TRBV11-1, the J gene TRBJ2-1, with D unresolved. CDR1 and CDR2 from the germline V gene are SGHAT and FQDESV (reference sequence). V was pared by 5 bases and J by 15 bases, with 11 bases between. This CDR3 is 10 amino acids long.

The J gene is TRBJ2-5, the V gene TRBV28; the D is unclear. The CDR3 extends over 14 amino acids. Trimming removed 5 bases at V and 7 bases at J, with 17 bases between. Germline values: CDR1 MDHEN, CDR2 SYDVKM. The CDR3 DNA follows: TGTGCCAGCAGTCCCTATCGGACCACCGGGACCCAGTACTTC. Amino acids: CASSPYRTTGTQYF.

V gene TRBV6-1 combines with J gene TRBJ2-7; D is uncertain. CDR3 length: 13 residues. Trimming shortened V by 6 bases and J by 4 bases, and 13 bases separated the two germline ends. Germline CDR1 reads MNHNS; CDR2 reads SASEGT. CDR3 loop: CASRDPGPYEQYF. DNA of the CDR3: TGTGCCAGCAGGGACCCGGGTCCTTACGAGCAGTACTTC.

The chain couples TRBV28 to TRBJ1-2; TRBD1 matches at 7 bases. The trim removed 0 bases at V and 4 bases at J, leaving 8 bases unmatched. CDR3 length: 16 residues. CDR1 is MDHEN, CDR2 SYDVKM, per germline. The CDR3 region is CASSLWAGGQPYGYTF. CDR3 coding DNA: TGTGCCAGCAGTTTATGGGCAGGGGGACAACCCTATGGCTACACCTTC.